The sequence of this T cell receptor (beta chain) was determined in a study of CD8 T cells in Susac syndrome. About this clonotype: Its target is not known.

Study-level points and caveats: Only a relatively small number of individuals were included in the TCR sequencing and HLA analysis.

The multiple sclerosis controls were treatment-naive patients, and their relapsing-remitting disease was stable or active. Reverse transcription of roughly 0.5 to 1 ug RNA was carried out with random hexamers. Amplification of TCR beta CDR3 by immunoSEQ multiplex PCR spanned 54 Vbeta and 13 Jbeta. TCRdb ran MiXCR on the immunoSEQ multiplex PCR reads and lists one entry per CDR3 protein. The sample lists about 300,000 distinct CDR3 sequences, around 89% seen once, with around 0.18% in the top ten. The sequence was collected from a human donor with multiple sclerosis. The sequenced material came from CD8+ T cells from PBMCs.

CDR3 sequence (DNA): TGTGCCAGCCGGGGGTACAATGAGCAGTTCTTC. Encoded protein: CASRGYNEQFF. The chain joins TRBV12-3 or TRBV12-4 to TRBJ2-1, with D perhaps TRBD2 (6 bases). CDR3 size: 11 residues. Trimming pared 8 bases from V and 4 bases from J, leaving 6 bases between.